This T cell receptor (beta chain) was identified during a study of cytomegalovirus exposure and HLA in healthy donors. Study-level information: Earlier results showed 117 million unique TCR beta sequences derived from approximately 170 million T cells. Points from the study as a whole: In all likelihood, a cluster of highly shared sequence variants was a sequencing artifact. Some V segments could not be told apart, so they were left out, TRBV6-2 and TRBV6-3 among them.

The PCR contained 60 Vbeta and 13 Jbeta primers. Methods used by the authors: A later analysis tallied approximately 87 million unique TCR beta chains, 8.5 million to 11 million of them shared. Generated by immunoSEQ multiplex PCR, the TCRdb table keeps only in-frame clones and is missing some. D and trimming come from the DNA, and the V and J calls and clone size come from that table. The repertoire consists of roughly 160,000 clones, with about 80% occurring once and the leading ten covering approximately 1.2%. CDR1 is WNHNN and CDR2 is SYGVQD in the germline V gene (reference sequence). Deletions cut 3 bases from V and 1 base from J, with 3 bases between. The CDR3 consists of 13 residues. On this clone: Its antigen is not known.

The chain uses TRBV10-1 and TRBJ2-2, with no clear D. Sequencing used PBMCs. The source is a man aged 30 to 45 in good health and CMV-seronegative. The CDR3 reads CASSDKNTGELFF. Written as DNA, the CDR3 is TGCGCCAGCAGTGACAAGAACACCGGGGAGCTGTTTTTT.